The 4 T cell receptor beta chains below all came from one sample that was sequenced in a study of shared clonotypes between healthy human individuals. Sequenced by immunoSEQ multiplex PCR; TCRdb stores in-frame clones only, minus some. The sample includes about 2.4 million clones, under 95% of them seen just once. Source material: naive CD4+ T cells from PBMCs. Regarding subset: CD45RA+ positively selected. These TCRs come from a man aged 18 to 29 in good health. Some clones in this sample may be carry-over from other donors' samples.

V gene TRBV6-5 combines with J gene TRBJ2-2; D tentatively reads TRBD1 or TRBD2 (5 bases each). The CDR3 consists of 15 residues. The germline gives CDR1 MNHEY, CDR2 SVGAGI. The V and J ends lost 0 bases and 5 bases respectively, with 10 bases between them. CDR3 bases: TGTGCCAGCAGTTACTCGTACGGGGCGACCGGGGAGCTGTTTTTT. This encodes CASSYSYGATGELFF.

The V call is TRBV29-1, the J call TRBJ2-5; D is uncertain. The CDR3 is 13 residues long. CDR1 is SQVTM, CDR2 ANQGSEA, per germline. Between the trimmed V and J ends, which lost 7 bases and 4 bases, there was a span of 16 bases. CDR3 DNA sequence: TGCAGCGCCCGGGTGGAGCCGGGAGAGACCCAGTACTTC. Protein: CSARVEPGETQYF.

The chain recombines TRBV7-9 with TRBJ1-5; a weak D match, TRBD1 (5 bases). CDR1 SEHNR and CDR2 FQNEAQ come from the germline V gene (reference sequence). V shed 6 bases and J shed 5 bases, with 20 bases lying between them. This CDR3 has 16 amino acids. CDR3 DNA sequence: TGTGCCAGCAGAGGTCTGGGACTCAACCCACATCAGCCCCAGCATTTT. This encodes CASRGLGLNPHQPQHF. Variable domain in full (rest from reference TRBV7-9 and TRBJ1-5): DTGVSQNPRHKITKRGQNVTFRCDPISEHNRLYWYRQTLGQGPEFLTYFQNEAQLEKSRLLSDRFSAERPKGSFSTLEIQRTEQGDSAMYLCASRGLGLNPHQPQHFGDGTRLSIL.

This clone was counted a single time. The rearrangement links TRBV11-2 to TRBJ2-5, with 8 bases aligning to TRBD2. V shed 4 bases and J 9 bases; nucleotides not matched to a gene: 1. Germline lookup yields CDR1 SGHAT and CDR2 FQNNGV. The CDR3 has 11 amino acids. The CDR3 loop reads CASSSGGAQYF. The CDR3 DNA sequence: TGTGCCAGCAGCTCGGGAGGGGCCCAGTACTTC.